The present T cell receptor (beta chain) was sequenced within a study of CD8+CD57+ T cells in acquired aplastic anemia. The study's findings and limits: Patients had around 30 CD8+ CDR3 sequences in common with controls (the shared set). Patients did not significantly differ from controls in CD8+ Simpson's diversity.

Germline V gene data show CDR1 as DFQATT and CDR2 as SNEGSKA (reference sequence). The CDR3 is made up of 15 amino acids. An expansion of CD8+CD57+ cells by flow cytometry had been shown in patients chosen for sequencing. Notes on this clonotype: Antigen: not known. A read error may produce the germline difference seen at one junction end.

Genomic DNA provided the template from which TCR beta VDJ and CDR3 profiles were obtained. TCRdb fed the reads into MiXCR, producing one record per CDR3 protein. Of around 500,000 distinct CDR3 sequences listed, about a third were seen once; the top ten hold approximately 0.82%. The rearrangement joins TRBV20-1 to TRBJ1-5, with TRBD1 identical over 9 bases. Sequencing used sorted CD4+, CD8+, or CD8+CD57+ T cells (not recorded which) from PBMCs. The TCR sequence derives from a human donor with aplastic anemia. This CDR3 reads CSSRRTGAGNQPQHF. DNA for the CDR3: TGCAGTTCTAGAAGGACAGGGGCAGGCAATCAGCCCCAGCATTTT.